A single sample is the source of the 10 T cell receptor beta chains below, sequenced in a study of cytomegalovirus exposure and HLA in healthy donors. Vbeta (60) and Jbeta (13) primers were used in the PCR. Method: immunoSEQ multiplex PCR; TCRdb's copy keeps in-frame clones and lacks some. The sample lists over 100,000 clones; over 80% were seen once. Sequenced sample: PBMCs. The origin of the receptors is a man between 35 and 55 years old in good health and CMV-seronegative.

The V and J genes are TRBV5-3 and TRBJ1-1; TRBD1 matches at 9 bases. TRBV5-3 is sorted into the ORF group, with uncertain function. The CDR3 totals 15 residues. The ends lost 4 bases at V and 4 bases at J; junction bases unmatched: 8. In DNA form, the CDR3 reads TGTGCCAGAAGCCCTTTTGGACAGGGGCGCACTGAAGCTTTCTTT. This codes for CARSPFGQGRTEAFF.

The rearrangement links TRBV4-1 to TRBJ1-3; 7 bases align to TRBD1. This CDR3 spans 16 amino acids. Trimming at V came to 4 bases and at J to 0 bases, leaving 6 bases not matched to a gene. Germline V gives CDR1 MGHRA, CDR2 YSYEKL. In DNA form, the CDR3 reads TGCGCCAGCAGCCCTCCCGGGACAGCCTCTGGAAACACCATATATTTT. It translates to CASSPPGTASGNTIYF.

The chain recombines TRBV11-2 with TRBJ1-1; 8 nucleotides match TRBD1. With V trimmed by 4 bases and J by 6 bases, 7 bases remained unmatched. The germline gives CDR1 SGHAT, CDR2 FQNNGV. The CDR3 is 14 residues long. The CDR3 loop reads CASSSSDRVPEAFF. CDR3 DNA: TGTGCCAGCAGCTCATCGGACAGGGTCCCTGAAGCTTTCTTT. Complete variable domain (other parts from reference TRBV11-2 and TRBJ1-1): EAGVAQSPRYKIIEKRQSVAFWCNPISGHATLYWYQQILGQGPKLLIQFQNNGVVDDSQLPKDRFSAERLKGVDSTLKIQPAKLEDSAVYLCASSSSDRVPEAFFGQGTRLTVV.

CDR3 sequence: CASSWEPTGLTPGNTIYF. The CDR3 DNA sequence: TGCGCCAGCAGCTGGGAACCGACAGGCCTGACCCCTGGAAACACCATATATTTT. This sequence joins TRBV5-1 and TRBJ1-3; perhaps TRBD1 as D (6 bases). The CDR3 has 18 amino acids. Germline lookup yields CDR1 SGHRS and CDR2 YFSETQ. Deletions cut 3 bases from V and 2 bases from J, with 21 bases between.

This clone occurred once. This chain links TRBV29-1 with TRBJ1-2; TRBD1 is a possible D gene (5 bases). The CDR3 covers 11 residues. In germline, CDR1 is SQVTM, CDR2 ANQGSEA. Trimming stripped 5 bases from V and 8 bases from J, with 12 bases between. The CDR3 sequence: CSVWQGGGYTF. CDR3 nucleotide sequence: TGCAGCGTTTGGCAGGGTGGCGGCTACACCTTC.

V gene TRBV4-3 combines with J gene TRBJ2-2; 7 bases align to TRBD1. Trimming cost V 0 bases and J 4 bases; bases outside gene matches: 11. This CDR3 spans 18 amino acids. Germline V lookup: CDR1 LGHNA, CDR2 YSLEER. CDR3 protein: CASSQDSEGAFSTGELFF. CDR3 sequence (DNA): TGCGCCAGCAGCCAAGATAGCGAGGGGGCTTTCAGCACCGGGGAGCTGTTTTTT.

The CDR3 loop reads CASSSVRGSGNTIYF. CDR3 DNA: TGTGCCAGCAGCTCGGTGCGGGGGTCTGGAAACACCATATATTTT. The chain employs TRBV5-5 and TRBJ1-3; weak D call: TRBD1 (5 bases). Trimming took 3 bases from V and 1 from J, leaving 11 bases between them. The CDR3 is 15 amino acids. The V gene's germline CDR1 is SGHKS and CDR2 YYEKEE (reference sequence). Using reference TRBV5-5 and TRBJ1-3 for the parts outside the CDR3, the full variable domain is DAGVTQSPTHLIKTRGQQVTLRCSPISGHKSVSWYQQVLGQGPQFIFQYYEKEERGRGNFPDRFSARQFPNYSSELNVNALLLGDSALYLCASSSVRGSGNTIYFGEGSWLTVV.

The chain joins TRBV30 to TRBJ2-2; perhaps TRBD1 as D (5 bases). Trimming took off 4 bases at V and 0 bases at J, with 15 bases between the two ends. The CDR3 consists of 16 residues. CDR1 GTSNPN and CDR2 SVGIG come from the germline V gene (reference sequence). The CDR3 loop reads CAWKVFRGANTGELFF. DNA for the CDR3: TGTGCCTGGAAGGTATTTAGGGGCGCGAACACCGGGGAGCTGTTTTTT.

The chain links TRBV29-1 to TRBJ1-1; D is possibly TRBD1 (6 bases). This CDR3 contains 13 residues. Trimming took off 7 bases at V and 2 bases at J, with 14 bases between the two ends. Germline lookup yields CDR1 SQVTM and CDR2 ANQGSEA. CDR3 DNA sequence: TGCAGCGGATCCGGGACAACTAACACTGAAGCTTTCTTT. This encodes CSGSGTTNTEAFF.

This clone was recorded once. This chain uses TRBV13 with TRBJ2-3; a possible D gene is TRBD1 (6 bases). Germline assignment: CDR1 PRHDT and CDR2 FYEKMQ (reference sequence). With 5 bases removed from V and 3 bases from J, the gap between germline ends came to 9 bases. The CDR3 length is 13 residues. The CDR3 sequence: CASSPGVTDTQYF. The DNA for the CDR3 is TGTGCCAGCAGCCCAGGGGTAACAGATACGCAGTATTTT.